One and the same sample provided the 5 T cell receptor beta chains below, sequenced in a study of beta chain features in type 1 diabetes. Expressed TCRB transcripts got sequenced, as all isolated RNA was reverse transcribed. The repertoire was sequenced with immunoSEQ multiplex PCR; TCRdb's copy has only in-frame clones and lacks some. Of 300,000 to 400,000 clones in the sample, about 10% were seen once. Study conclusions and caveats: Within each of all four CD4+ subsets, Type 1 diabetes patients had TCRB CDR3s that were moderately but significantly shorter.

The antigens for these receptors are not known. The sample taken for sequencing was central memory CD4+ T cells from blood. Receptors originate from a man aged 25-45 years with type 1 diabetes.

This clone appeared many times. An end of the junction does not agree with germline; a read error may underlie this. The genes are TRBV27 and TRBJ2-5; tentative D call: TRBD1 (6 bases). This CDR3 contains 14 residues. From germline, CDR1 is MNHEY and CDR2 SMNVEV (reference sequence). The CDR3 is CASSWGPGQGTQYF. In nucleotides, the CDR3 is TGTGCCAGCAGTTGGGGGCCGGGACAAGGGACCCAGTACTTC.

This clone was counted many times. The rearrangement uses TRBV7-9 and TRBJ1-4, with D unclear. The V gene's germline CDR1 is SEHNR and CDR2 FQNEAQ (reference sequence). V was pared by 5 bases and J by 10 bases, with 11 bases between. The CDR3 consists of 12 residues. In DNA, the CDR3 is TGTGCCAGCAGCCACGATGCAGGAAAACTGTTTTTT. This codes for CASSHDAGKLFF.

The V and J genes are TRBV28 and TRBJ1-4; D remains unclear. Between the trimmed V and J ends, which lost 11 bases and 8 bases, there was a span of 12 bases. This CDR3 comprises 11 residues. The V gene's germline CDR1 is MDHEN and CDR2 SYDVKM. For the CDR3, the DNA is TGTGCCGCAAAAGCCGCGGAAAAACTGTTTTTT. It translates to CAAKAAEKLFF.

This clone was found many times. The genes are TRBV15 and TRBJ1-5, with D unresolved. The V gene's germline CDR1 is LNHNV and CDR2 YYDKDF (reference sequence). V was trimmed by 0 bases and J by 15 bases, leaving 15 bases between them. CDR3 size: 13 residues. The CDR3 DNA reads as TGTGCCACCAGCAGAGATCTAATCGCCGAGCGGCATTTT. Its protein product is CATSRDLIAERHF.

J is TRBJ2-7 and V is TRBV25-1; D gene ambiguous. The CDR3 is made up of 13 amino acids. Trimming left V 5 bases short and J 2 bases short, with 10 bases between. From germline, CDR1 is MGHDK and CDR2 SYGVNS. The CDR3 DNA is TGTGCCAGCAGTCAAATCAGTGCCTACGAGCAGTACTTC. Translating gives CASSQISAYEQYF.